This T cell receptor beta chain originates from a study of spatial heterogeneity in lung cancer. In this sample, this clonotype turned up many times. This sample's time point: sample taken at primary tumor resection. TCR cDNA molecules were tagged individually, and each one carried a unique molecular identifier. Using its own MiXCR run on the 5' RACE reads, TCRdb lists one record per CDR3 protein. The sample lists around 40,000 distinct CDR3 sequences; around 5% were seen once. The sequence was obtained from a female donor with early-stage non-small cell lung cancer. Sequences were derived from PBMCs, sampled at surgery.

CDR3 loop: CASSLGPRSGYTF. DNA for the CDR3: TGTGCCAGCAGTCTGGGACCCCGCTCAGGCTACACCTTC. The chain uses TRBV27 and TRBJ1-2; D perhaps matches TRBD1 (5 bases). Germline V gene sequence: CDR1 MNHEY, CDR2 SMNVEV (reference sequence). This CDR3 is 13 amino acids long. Between the trimmed V and J ends, which lost 5 bases and 8 bases, there was a span of 15 bases.